This entry describes one TCR beta chain. Generated by immunoSEQ multiplex PCR, the TCRdb table keeps only in-frame clones and is missing some. The sample records about 130,000 clones, approximately 83% being singletons. These data come from a study of blood T cell repertoires in COVID-19. About the study: Acute-phase and convalescent COVID-19 samples originated in the United States, Italy and Spain. PBMCs, B-cell-depleted T cells, or T cells were the source of the cDNA or gDNA that made up the material.

The CDR3 length is 16 residues. Germline values: CDR1 ENHRY, CDR2 SYGVKD. Trimming took off 2 bases at V and 7 bases at J, with 17 bases between the two ends. V is TRBV10-3 and J is TRBJ2-2, with D hard to call. The receptor was derived from a woman at least 80 years old with acute or convalescent COVID-19. Sequencing was carried out using peripheral blood. Here the CDR3 reads CAISEGAGSVSGELFF. CDR3 DNA sequence: TGTGCCATCAGTGAGGGAGCCGGTTCGGTTAGCGGGGAGCTGTTTTTT.